These T cell receptor beta chains were read from a single sample in a study of graft-versus-host responses after intestinal transplantation. Measured with immunoSEQ multiplex PCR; TCRdb has only the in-frame clones, and not every one. The repertoire holds about 54,000 clones, with 91% as singletons. This specimen was PBMCs, taken 662 days after intestinal transplant. These receptor sequences come from a human patient who received an intestinal transplant, so some T cells may come from the graft donor. Both conserved end residues are part of each CDR3. The D gene is left open where the match is weak. Expanded clones get a size class; other rows say once, few or many, or leave the size out.

>NA|NA|TRBV11-2|TRBJ1-1
CASSLVQGNTEAFF
TGTGCCAGCAGCTTAGTGCAGGGGAACACTGAAGCTTTCTTT
>NA|NA|TRBV6-1|TRBJ1-2
CASSGRRGAGGYTF
TGTGCCAGCAGTGGGCGTCGAGGGGCGGGCGGCTACACCTTC
>NA|NA|TRBV4-1|TRBJ2-5
CASSQVDGGQETQYF
TGCGCCAGCAGCCAAGTGGACGGCGGCCAAGAGACCCAGTACTTC
>TRBD1|NA|TRBV4-1|TRBJ2-7
CASSQEGQGPYEQYF
TGCGCCAGCAGCCAAGAGGGACAGGGGCCCTACGAGCAGTACTTC
>NA|NA|TRBV27|TRBJ2-1
CASSAAGPLNEQFF
TGTGCCAGCAGTGCGGCGGGGCCCCTCAATGAGCAGTTCTTC
>NA|once|TRBV2|TRBJ1-1
CASTYRFATEAFF
TGTGCCAGCACCTACAGGTTTGCCACTGAAGCTTTCTTT
>NA|few|TRBV29-1|TRBJ2-7
CSAQGLRDEQYF
TGCAGCGCCCAGGGACTTCGAGACGAGCAGTACTTC
>TRBD2|NA|TRBV19|TRBJ2-3
CASKSSGAGGDTQYF
TGTGCCAGTAAGTCGAGCGGGGCGGGGGGAGATACGCAGTATTTT
>NA|once|TRBV7-2|TRBJ1-1
CASSFIRTGPYKNTEAFF
TGTGCCAGCAGCTTCATCCGAACGGGCCCCTACAAGAACACTGAAGCTTTCTTT
>NA|NA|TRBV30|TRBJ1-5
CAWSVRGALSNQPQHF
TGTGCCTGGAGTGTACGGGGGGCGCTTAGCAATCAGCCCCAGCATTTT
>TRBD1|NA|TRBV7-9|TRBJ2-1
CASSLPDRGRYEQFF
TGTGCCAGCAGCTTACCGGACAGGGGGCGTTATGAGCAGTTCTTC
>NA|NA|TRBV5-6|TRBJ2-7
CASSFRSGEQYF
TGTGCCAGCAGCTTTCGGTCGGGGGAGCAGTACTTC
>TRBD1|NA|TRBV9|TRBJ1-6
CASSVVAGGNSPLHF
TGTGCCAGCAGCGTAGTAGCAGGGGGCAATTCACCCCTCCACTTT
>TRBD1|NA|TRBV19|TRBJ1-5
CASSPPGQGTEPQHF
TGTGCCAGTAGCCCTCCGGGACAGGGGACGGAGCCCCAGCATTTT
>TRBD1|NA|TRBV11-2|TRBJ2-1
CASSPRQGTYNEQFF
TGTGCCAGCAGCCCTCGACAGGGCACCTACAATGAGCAGTTCTTC
>NA|NA|TRBV5-4|TRBJ2-2
CASSFGGGELFF
TGTGCCAGCAGCTTTGGGGGCGGGGAGCTGTTTTTT
>NA|NA|TRBV25-1|TRBJ1-1
CASSEPPGGGNTEAFF
TGTGCCAGCAGTGAGCCCCCGGGGGGGGGTAACACTGAAGCTTTCTTT
>NA|NA|TRBV19|TRBJ2-6
CASSRKNRASGANVLTF
TGTGCCAGTAGTCGGAAAAACAGGGCCTCTGGGGCCAACGTCCTGACTTTC
>NA|NA|TRBV2|TRBJ1-2
CASDGLGTTKNYGYTF
TGTGCCAGCGATGGCCTAGGGACAACAAAAAACTATGGCTACACCTTC
>NA|NA|TRBV6-5|TRBJ2-3
CASSYGVLGRTDTQYF
TGTGCCAGCAGTTACGGGGTTTTAGGTCGCACAGATACGCAGTATTTT
>NA|NA|TRBV9|TRBJ2-2
CASSVGTMRGELFF
TGTGCCAGCAGCGTAGGTACCATGAGAGGGGAGCTGTTTTTT
>TRBD2|NA|TRBV5-1|TRBJ2-4
CASSTGTRKNIQYF
TGCGCCAGCAGCACCGGGACTAGGAAAAACATTCAGTACTTC
>NA|NA|TRBV2|TRBJ1-1
CASRWGTEAFF
TGTGCCAGCAGATGGGGAACTGAAGCTTTCTTT
>NA|NA|TRBV5-1|TRBJ2-5
CASSLAGNRAQYF
TGCGCCAGCAGCTTGGCCGGGAATAGGGCCCAGTACTTC
>TRBD2|NA|TRBV18|TRBJ2-3
CASLSGGTDTQYF
TGTGCCAGCTTAAGCGGGGGCACAGATACGCAGTATTTT
>TRBD1|NA|TRBV18|TRBJ1-2
CASSPGQGIYGYTF
TGTGCCAGCTCACCGGGACAGGGGATCTATGGCTACACCTTC
>TRBD1|NA|TRBV7-9|TRBJ1-4
CASSLGRGQENEKLFF
TGTGCCAGCAGCTTAGGAAGGGGGCAGGAGAATGAAAAACTGTTTTTT
>TRBD1|NA|TRBV10-3|TRBJ2-2
CAIGGQGNTGELFF
TGTGCCATCGGAGGACAGGGGAACACCGGGGAGCTGTTTTTT
>NA|NA|TRBV2|TRBJ1-2
CATQMDRSYGYTF
TGTGCCACACAGATGGACCGCTCCTATGGCTACACCTTC
>NA|once|TRBV10-2|TRBJ2-7
CASSGDIRRF
TGCGCCAGCAGTGGGGACATCCGACGCTTC
>NA|NA|TRBV7-9|TRBJ2-5
CASSRGGQANWTQYF
TGTGCCAGCAGCCGAGGGGGGCAGGCGAATTGGACCCAGTACTTC
>NA|NA|TRBV11-2|TRBJ1-1
CASQLGDTEAFF
TGTGCCAGCCAACTGGGGGACACTGAAGCTTTCTTT
>NA|NA|TRBV27|TRBJ2-3
CASSLGMSTDTQYF
TGTGCCAGCAGTCTAGGAATGAGCACAGATACGCAGTATTTT
>NA|NA|TRBV5-1|TRBJ2-7
CASSVPGSYEQYF
TGCGCCAGCAGCGTCCCCGGGTCCTACGAGCAGTACTTC
>NA|NA|TRBV10-3|TRBJ1-1
CAISDLNTEAFF
TGTGCCATCAGTGATCTGAACACTGAAGCTTTCTTT
>NA|NA|TRBV6-5|TRBJ2-2
CASSYSTPLGKLFF
TGTGCCAGCAGTTACTCGACCCCGTTGGGGAAGCTGTTTTTT
>TRBD1|NA|TRBV10-3|TRBJ2-7
CAIMDKQGAYEQYF
TGTGCCATCATGGACAAACAGGGGGCCTACGAGCAGTACTTC
>TRBD1|NA|TRBV5-8|TRBJ2-5
CASSWTGVNQETQYF
TGTGCCAGCAGCTGGACAGGTGTAAACCAAGAGACCCAGTACTTC
>NA|once|TRBV6-1|TRBJ1-2
CATRTEGYGYTF
TGTGCCACCAGGACGGAGGGGTATGGCTACACCTTC
>NA|NA|TRBV19|TRBJ2-5
CASSKDRYQETQYF
TGTGCCAGTAGTAAAGACAGGTACCAAGAGACCCAGTACTTC
>NA|NA|TRBV11-2|TRBJ2-7
CASSFAGSFYEQYF
TGTGCCAGCAGCTTTGCGGGGAGCTTTTACGAGCAGTACTTC
>TRBD1|NA|TRBV9|TRBJ2-7
CASSAGQGRGYEQYF
TGTGCCAGCAGCGCAGGACAGGGCAGGGGTTACGAGCAGTACTTC
>NA|NA|TRBV7-2|TRBJ1-1
CASSFWEMNTEAFF
TGTGCCAGCAGCTTCTGGGAGATGAACACTGAAGCTTTCTTT
>NA|once|TRBV10-3|TRBJ2-5
CAISDGLAQQETQYF
TGTGCCATCAGTGACGGGTTAGCGCAACAAGAGACCCAGTACTTC
>NA|NA|TRBV7-9|TRBJ2-3
CASSDWTATDPQYF
TGTGCCAGCAGCGACTGGACCGCCACGGATCCGCAGTATTTT
>TRBD2|NA|TRBV27|TRBJ2-7
CASRGGMAYEQYF
TGTGCCAGCAGGGGGGGGATGGCCTACGAGCAGTACTTC
>TRBD1|NA|TRBV10-3|TRBJ1-2
CAISGQGEGGYTF
TGTGCCATCAGTGGACAGGGCGAGGGGGGCTACACCTTC
>NA|NA|TRBV9|TRBJ2-2
CASKERSYTGELFF
TGTGCCAGCAAGGAGCGGTCTTACACCGGGGAGCTGTTTTTT